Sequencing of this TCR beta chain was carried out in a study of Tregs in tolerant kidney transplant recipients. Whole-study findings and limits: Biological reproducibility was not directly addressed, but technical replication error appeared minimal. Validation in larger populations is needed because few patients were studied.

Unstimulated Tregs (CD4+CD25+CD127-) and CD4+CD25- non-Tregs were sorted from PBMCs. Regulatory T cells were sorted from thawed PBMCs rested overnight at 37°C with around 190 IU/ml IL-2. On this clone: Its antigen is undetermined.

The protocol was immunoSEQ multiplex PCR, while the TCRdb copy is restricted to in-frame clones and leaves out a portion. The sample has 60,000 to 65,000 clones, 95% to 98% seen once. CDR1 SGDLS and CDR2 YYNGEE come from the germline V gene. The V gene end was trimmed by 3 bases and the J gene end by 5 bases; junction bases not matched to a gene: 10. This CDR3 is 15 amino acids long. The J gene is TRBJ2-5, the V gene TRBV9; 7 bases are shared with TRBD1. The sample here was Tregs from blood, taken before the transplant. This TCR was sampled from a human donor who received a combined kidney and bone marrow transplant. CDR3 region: CASSGRQGSSETQYF. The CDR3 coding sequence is TGTGCCAGCAGCGGACGACAGGGTTCGAGTGAGACCCAGTACTTC.